This T cell receptor beta chain originates from a study of blood T cell repertoires in COVID-19. Background on the study: Samples came from the United States, Italy and Spain, spanning acute and convalescent COVID-19.

Assay: immunoSEQ multiplex PCR; the TCRdb copy retains only in-frame clones and omits some. The profile shows fewer than 250,000 clones, about four fifths of them singletons. This CDR3 comprises 15 residues. The germline V and J ends were trimmed by 0 bases and 2 bases, with 11 bases remaining between them. CDR1 is SGHAT, CDR2 FQNNGV, per germline. The gene calls are TRBV11-2 and TRBJ2-7; D uncertain. The receptor was isolated from a woman aged 70-85 years with acute or convalescent COVID-19. The sample comprised peripheral blood. Here the CDR3 reads CASSLDRRSTYEQYF. In nucleotides, the CDR3 is TGTGCCAGCAGCTTAGATCGCCGGTCAACCTACGAGCAGTACTTC.